Below are 8 T cell receptor beta chains sequenced from a single sample in a study of T cell repertoires in cytomegalovirus infection. Each CDR3 protein is one row after TCRdb ran MiXCR on the reads. In the table there are 350,000 to 450,000 distinct CDR3 sequences, approximately 18% of which are singletons. The specimen was PBMCs. The receptors originated from a human donor in good health (CMV status not recorded). Some clones in this sample may be carry-over from other donors' samples.

V usage is TRBV5-8 and J usage is TRBJ1-1; 9 bases are shared with TRBD1. V shed 3 bases and J 6 bases; nucleotides not matched to a gene: 9. Germline CDR1 is SGHTS and CDR2 is YDEGEE. The CDR3 covers 15 residues. Here the CDR3 DNA reads TGTGCCAGCAGCTCTCCGGGACAGGGCCTTCCTGAAGCTTTCTTT. Its protein product is CASSSPGQGLPEAFF.

This clonotype was detected ten times or more. The rearrangement uses TRBV7-8 and TRBJ2-1; no firm D call. V lost 3 bases to trimming and J lost 10 bases, with 13 bases between them. CDR1 SGHVS and CDR2 FQNEAQ come from the germline V gene. The CDR3 covers 13 residues. As DNA, the CDR3 is TGTGCCAGCAGCTTTGGACGAAACATCGAGCAGTTCTTC. As protein: CASSFGRNIEQFF.

The chain uses TRBV5-5 and TRBJ2-1; D remains ambiguous. Between the trimmed V and J ends, which lost 4 bases and 0 bases, there was a span of 11 bases. The CDR3 spans 15 residues. Germline assignment: CDR1 SGHKS and CDR2 YYEKEE (reference sequence). The chain's CDR3 is CASSTAASSYNEQFF. DNA of the CDR3: TGTGCCAGCAGCACCGCGGCTAGCTCCTACAATGAGCAGTTCTTC. Based on the CDR3 plus reference TRBV5-5 and TRBJ2-1, the full variable domain is DAGVTQSPTHLIKTRGQQVTLRCSPISGHKSVSWYQQVLGQGPQFIFQYYEKEERGRGNFPDRFSARQFPNYSSELNVNALLLGDSALYLCASSTAASSYNEQFFGPGTRLTVL.

This rearrangement joins TRBV5-1 to TRBJ2-3; no reliable D call. This CDR3 has 13 residues. Trimming cost V 4 bases and J 4 bases, with 10 bases left between them. In germline, CDR1 is SGHRS, CDR2 YFSETQ. This CDR3 reads CASSREGSDTQYF. The CDR3 nucleotides are TGCGCCAGCAGCAGGGAAGGGTCAGATACGCAGTATTTT.

The chain employs TRBV6-2 or TRBV6-3 and TRBJ1-4; unclear D gene. The V end was cut by 6 bases, the J end by 11 bases, with 10 bases between. Germline CDR1 and CDR2: MNHEY and SVGEGT. The CDR3 runs 11 residues. CDR3 region: CASSGALKLFF. DNA of the CDR3: TGTGCCAGCAGCGGCGCCTTGAAACTGTTTTTT.

Many counts were recorded for this clonotype. The gene calls are TRBV7-2 and TRBJ2-5; D is unclear. The CDR3 is made up of 14 amino acids. In germline, CDR1 is SGHTA, CDR2 FQGNSA. V was cut by 2 bases and J by 1 base, with 8 bases left in between. The CDR3 DNA is TGTGCCAGCAGCTTATACGGACCCCAAGAGACCCAGTACTTC. Its translation is CASSLYGPQETQYF.

The chain has TRBV20-1 and TRBJ2-2; the match to TRBD2 covers 8 bases. The CDR3 length is 15 residues. The V gene's germline CDR1 is DFQATT and CDR2 SNEGSKA (reference sequence). After removal of 0 bases from V and 3 bases from J, the junction contained 3 bases not matched to a gene. The CDR3 nucleotides are TGCAGTGCTAGAGATGGTAGCGGGGACACCGGGGAGCTGTTTTTT. Translation: CSARDGSGDTGELFF.

The chain joins TRBV20-1 to TRBJ2-5; TRBD2 is a possible D gene (6 bases). Trimming pared 5 bases from V and 9 bases from J, leaving 25 bases between. The germline CDR1 and CDR2 sequences are DFQATT and SNEGSKA (reference sequence). The CDR3 is 15 amino acids. The DNA of the CDR3 is TGCAGTGCTCCCCCTCTCCGGGGGAATTGGGGGGCCCAGTACTTC. Encoded protein: CSAPPLRGNWGAQYF.